This is a list of T cell receptor beta chains from one sample in a study of shared clonotypes between healthy human individuals. Using immunoSEQ multiplex PCR, the repertoire was profiled, and TCRdb retains in-frame clones only, with some absent. The sample has 2 million to 2.5 million clones; about nine tenths are singletons. What was sequenced was naive CD4+ T cells from PBMCs. The receptors stem from a man younger than 35 in good health. Some clones in this sample may be carry-over from other donors' samples. Both conserved end residues are part of each CDR3. Each record gives: clone size, V gene, J gene, D gene, CDR3 protein, CDR3 DNA. A D gene is named only where the DNA matches it firmly. Some rows have no size entry. The others give once, few or many, or a class for an expanded clone.

clone_size: -
v_call: TRBV18
j_call: TRBJ1-4
d_call: -
cdr3_aa: CASSPGAANEKLFF
cdr3_nt: TGTGCCAGCTCACCTGGAGCGGCTAATGAAAAACTGTTTTTT

clone_size: -
v_call: TRBV19
j_call: TRBJ2-3
d_call: -
cdr3_aa: CASSISRERLVQYF
cdr3_nt: TGTGCCAGTAGTATAAGTAGGGAAAGACTAGTGCAGTATTTT

clone_size: -
v_call: TRBV6-4
j_call: TRBJ1-2
d_call: -
cdr3_aa: CASSDAAGVKGYTF
cdr3_nt: TGTGCCAGCAGTGACGCGGCCGGGGTAAAGGGCTACACCTTC

clone_size: -
v_call: TRBV6-1
j_call: TRBJ2-1
d_call: TRBD1
cdr3_aa: CASTTGRQGLNEQFF
cdr3_nt: TGTGCCAGCACTACAGGCAGACAGGGCCTCAATGAGCAGTTCTTC

clone_size: once
v_call: TRBV7-8
j_call: TRBJ2-5
d_call: -
cdr3_aa: CASSLVGTLETQYF
cdr3_nt: TGTGCCAGCAGCTTAGTTGGGACCCTCGAGACCCAGTACTTC

clone_size: -
v_call: TRBV28
j_call: TRBJ2-7
d_call: TRBD1
cdr3_aa: CASSSTGEGGGEQYF
cdr3_nt: TGTGCCAGCAGTTCGACCGGAGAAGGGGGCGGCGAGCAGTACTTC

clone_size: -
v_call: TRBV4-3
j_call: TRBJ2-7
d_call: TRBD1
cdr3_aa: CASSHLDRGQEQYF
cdr3_nt: TGCGCCAGCAGCCACCTTGACAGGGGGCAAGAGCAGTACTTC

clone_size: -
v_call: TRBV6-5
j_call: TRBJ2-7
d_call: TRBD2
cdr3_aa: CASSSKTSGRRYEQYF
cdr3_nt: TGTGCCAGCAGTTCCAAGACTAGCGGGAGACGCTACGAGCAGTACTTC

clone_size: -
v_call: TRBV5-4
j_call: TRBJ2-3
d_call: TRBD2
cdr3_aa: CASSLRTSGSTDTQYF
cdr3_nt: TGTGCCAGCAGCTTGCGGACTAGCGGGAGCACAGATACGCAGTATTTT

clone_size: -
v_call: TRBV11-2
j_call: TRBJ1-2
d_call: -
cdr3_aa: CASSLDLSVQATYGYTF
cdr3_nt: TGTGCCAGCAGCTTAGACCTATCCGTACAGGCGACCTATGGCTACACCTTC

clone_size: -
v_call: TRBV11-3
j_call: TRBJ2-3
d_call: TRBD2
cdr3_aa: CASSPGTSGVDTQYF
cdr3_nt: TGTGCCAGCAGCCCCGGGACTAGCGGAGTAGATACGCAGTATTTT

clone_size: once
v_call: TRBV5-1
j_call: TRBJ1-2
d_call: -
cdr3_aa: CASSRGLDANYGYTF
cdr3_nt: TGCGCCAGCAGCAGGGGATTGGACGCCAACTATGGCTACACCTTC

clone_size: -
v_call: TRBV6-1
j_call: TRBJ2-3
d_call: -
cdr3_aa: CASSISGPSTDTQYF
cdr3_nt: TGTGCCAGCAGTATCAGCGGGCCGAGCACAGATACGCAGTATTTT

clone_size: -
v_call: TRBV4-3
j_call: TRBJ1-2
d_call: -
cdr3_aa: CASSQDRRYGYTF
cdr3_nt: TGCGCCAGCAGCCAAGACAGGCGCTATGGCTACACCTTC

clone_size: -
v_call: TRBV5-7
j_call: TRBJ1-2
d_call: -
cdr3_aa: CASSWTSPYGYTF
cdr3_nt: TGTGCCAGCAGCTGGACTTCCCCCTATGGCTACACCTTC

clone_size: few
v_call: TRBV1
j_call: TRBJ2-7
d_call: -
cdr3_aa: CTSSQENRSEQYF
cdr3_nt: TGCACCAGCAGCCAAGAAAACCGAAGCGAGCAGTACTTC

clone_size: -
v_call: TRBV18
j_call: TRBJ2-1
d_call: TRBD2
cdr3_aa: CASSPPGSGRAYEQFF
cdr3_nt: TGTGCCAGCTCACCACCCGGAAGCGGGAGGGCATATGAGCAGTTCTTC

clone_size: -
v_call: TRBV5-4
j_call: TRBJ2-5
d_call: TRBD2
cdr3_aa: CASSLRAGGGEETQYF
cdr3_nt: TGTGCCAGCAGCTTACGAGCGGGAGGGGGCGAAGAGACCCAGTACTTC

clone_size: -
v_call: TRBV7-2
j_call: TRBJ1-2
d_call: -
cdr3_aa: CASSLGQGIGYTF
cdr3_nt: TGTGCCAGCAGCTTAGGGCAGGGAATCGGCTACACCTTC

clone_size: -
v_call: TRBV13
j_call: TRBJ2-2
d_call: -
cdr3_aa: CASRTGLMNTGELFF
cdr3_nt: TGTGCCAGCAGGACGGGACTCATGAACACCGGGGAGCTGTTTTTT

clone_size: -
v_call: TRBV7-8
j_call: TRBJ2-1
d_call: -
cdr3_aa: CASSLSIRDTTYNEQFF
cdr3_nt: TGTGCCAGCAGCTTATCTATTCGGGACACTACCTACAATGAGCAGTTCTTC

clone_size: -
v_call: TRBV9
j_call: TRBJ2-3
d_call: TRBD1
cdr3_aa: CASSPRPGTGRVGDTQYF
cdr3_nt: TGTGCCAGCAGCCCCCGTCCCGGGACAGGGAGGGTAGGAGATACGCAGTATTTT

clone_size: few
v_call: TRBV6-6
j_call: TRBJ2-2
d_call: -
cdr3_aa: CASNRQPSTGELFF
cdr3_nt: TGTGCCAGCAACCGACAGCCCAGTACCGGGGAGCTGTTTTTT

clone_size: -
v_call: TRBV29-1
j_call: TRBJ2-4
d_call: -
cdr3_aa: CSVVTGTNIQYF
cdr3_nt: TGCAGCGTTGTAACGGGAACAAACATTCAGTACTTC

clone_size: -
v_call: TRBV7-3
j_call: TRBJ2-5
d_call: TRBD2
cdr3_aa: CASSLTSGQETQYF
cdr3_nt: TGTGCCAGCAGCTTGACTAGCGGCCAAGAGACCCAGTACTTC

clone_size: -
v_call: TRBV7-7
j_call: TRBJ1-1
d_call: TRBD1
cdr3_aa: CASSPLGQGSMNTEAFF
cdr3_nt: TGTGCCAGCAGCCCATTAGGACAGGGGTCCATGAACACTGAAGCTTTCTTT

clone_size: -
v_call: TRBV4-2
j_call: TRBJ2-1
d_call: -
cdr3_aa: CASSQDGDKLYNEQFF
cdr3_nt: TGTGCCAGCAGCCAAGATGGGGATAAACTGTACAATGAGCAGTTCTTC

clone_size: -
v_call: TRBV7-9
j_call: TRBJ2-7
d_call: -
cdr3_aa: CASSLGGLRYYEQYF
cdr3_nt: TGTGCCAGCAGCTTAGGGGGACTTAGATATTACGAGCAGTACTTC

clone_size: -
v_call: TRBV7-6
j_call: TRBJ2-2
d_call: TRBD2
cdr3_aa: CARADLAGGHTGELFF
cdr3_nt: TGTGCCAGGGCTGATCTAGCGGGAGGTCACACCGGGGAGCTGTTTTTT

clone_size: few
v_call: TRBV30
j_call: TRBJ1-1
d_call: -
cdr3_aa: CAWSLQGIEAFF
cdr3_nt: TGTGCCTGGAGTCTTCAGGGAATAGAAGCTTTCTTT

clone_size: -
v_call: TRBV7-3
j_call: TRBJ2-1
d_call: TRBD2
cdr3_aa: CASSSRGRDPEQFF
cdr3_nt: TGTGCCAGCAGCTCACGCGGGAGGGATCCTGAGCAGTTCTTC

clone_size: few
v_call: TRBV6-1
j_call: TRBJ1-5
d_call: -
cdr3_aa: CASSDFRVGQPQHF
cdr3_nt: TGTGCCAGCAGTGATTTCAGGGTGGGACAGCCCCAGCATTTT

clone_size: few
v_call: TRBV7-2
j_call: TRBJ2-7
d_call: -
cdr3_aa: CASSLGRAYEQYF
cdr3_nt: TGTGCCAGCAGCTTAGGGAGGGCCTACGAGCAGTACTTC

clone_size: -
v_call: TRBV7-3
j_call: TRBJ2-5
d_call: -
cdr3_aa: CASSLQASSTQYF
cdr3_nt: TGTGCCAGCAGCTTACAGGCTTCTAGCACCCAGTACTTC

clone_size: once
v_call: TRBV5-4
j_call: TRBJ1-5
d_call: TRBD1
cdr3_aa: CASSWGTGEGQPQHF
cdr3_nt: TGTGCCAGCAGCTGGGGGACAGGGGAAGGTCAGCCCCAGCATTTT

clone_size: -
v_call: TRBV6-1
j_call: TRBJ2-1
d_call: TRBD2
cdr3_aa: CASSVAGGYNEQFF
cdr3_nt: TGTGCCAGCAGTGTAGCGGGAGGGTACAATGAGCAGTTCTTC

clone_size: -
v_call: TRBV27
j_call: TRBJ1-3
d_call: -
cdr3_aa: CASRKAGGDTIYF
cdr3_nt: TGTGCCAGCAGAAAAGCCGGCGGGGACACCATATATTTT

clone_size: -
v_call: TRBV28
j_call: TRBJ1-2
d_call: -
cdr3_aa: CASGPLLPALGYTF
cdr3_nt: TGTGCCAGCGGTCCCCTTTTACCCGCCTTGGGCTACACCTTC

clone_size: -
v_call: TRBV6-5
j_call: TRBJ1-5
d_call: -
cdr3_aa: CASSGGYSNQPQHF
cdr3_nt: TGTGCCAGCAGCGGCGGGTATAGCAATCAGCCCCAGCATTTT

clone_size: -
v_call: TRBV9
j_call: TRBJ2-3
d_call: TRBD1
cdr3_aa: CASSSTGDTQYF
cdr3_nt: TGTGCCAGCAGCTCGACAGGGGATACGCAGTATTTT

clone_size: -
v_call: TRBV9
j_call: TRBJ1-5
d_call: -
cdr3_aa: CASSEQGEVQPQHF
cdr3_nt: TGTGCCAGCAGCGAGCAGGGAGAGGTTCAGCCCCAGCATTTT

clone_size: -
v_call: TRBV2
j_call: TRBJ2-2
d_call: TRBD2
cdr3_aa: CASSQTTSGAGELFF
cdr3_nt: TGTGCCAGCAGCCAGACGACTAGCGGTGCCGGGGAGCTGTTTTTT

clone_size: -
v_call: TRBV11-2
j_call: TRBJ2-1
d_call: TRBD2
cdr3_aa: CASSHSPSGRANEQFF
cdr3_nt: TGTGCCAGCAGCCACTCCCCTAGCGGGAGGGCAAATGAGCAGTTCTTC

clone_size: -
v_call: TRBV28
j_call: TRBJ1-3
d_call: -
cdr3_aa: CASRLDPNSGNTIYF
cdr3_nt: TGTGCCAGCCGGCTGGACCCAAACTCTGGAAACACCATATATTTT

clone_size: once
v_call: TRBV7-3
j_call: TRBJ2-7
d_call: -
cdr3_aa: CASSSSFRSEQYF
cdr3_nt: TGTGCCAGCAGCTCATCCTTCCGGTCCGAGCAGTACTTC

clone_size: -
v_call: TRBV19
j_call: TRBJ1-3
d_call: -
cdr3_aa: CASRDQGANTIYF
cdr3_nt: TGTGCCAGCCGGGACCAGGGCGCAAACACCATATATTTT

clone_size: -
v_call: TRBV4-1
j_call: TRBJ2-1
d_call: TRBD2
cdr3_aa: CASRQTSGKLNEQFF
cdr3_nt: TGCGCCAGCAGGCAGACTAGCGGGAAACTTAATGAGCAGTTCTTC

clone_size: -
v_call: TRBV6-5
j_call: TRBJ2-3
d_call: -
cdr3_aa: CASSYEGGTDTQYF
cdr3_nt: TGTGCCAGCAGTTACGAGGGAGGCACAGATACGCAGTATTTT

clone_size: -
v_call: TRBV18
j_call: TRBJ1-1
d_call: -
cdr3_aa: CASSFSGKNTEAFF
cdr3_nt: TGTGCCAGCTCCTTTAGTGGAAAGAACACTGAAGCTTTCTTT

clone_size: -
v_call: TRBV5-1
j_call: TRBJ2-5
d_call: -
cdr3_aa: CASSLVVAQETQYF
cdr3_nt: TGCGCCAGCAGCTTGGTAGTGGCCCAAGAGACCCAGTACTTC

clone_size: once
v_call: TRBV6-5
j_call: TRBJ2-5
d_call: -
cdr3_aa: CASSLARHPGETQYF
cdr3_nt: TGTGCCAGCAGCCTGGCGAGACACCCTGGGGAGACCCAGTACTTC

clone_size: -
v_call: TRBV7-2
j_call: TRBJ2-2
d_call: TRBD2
cdr3_aa: CASSARGAGGPAGELFF
cdr3_nt: TGTGCCAGCAGCGCCCGTGGGGCGGGAGGGCCGGCCGGGGAGCTGTTTTTT

clone_size: -
v_call: TRBV27
j_call: TRBJ2-1
d_call: -
cdr3_aa: CASGSFMSSYNEQFF
cdr3_nt: TGTGCCAGCGGATCCTTTATGAGCTCCTACAATGAGCAGTTCTTC

clone_size: -
v_call: TRBV6-5
j_call: TRBJ1-4
d_call: TRBD1
cdr3_aa: CASTGQGSEKLFF
cdr3_nt: TGTGCCAGCACGGGACAGGGTAGTGAAAAACTGTTTTTT

clone_size: -
v_call: TRBV4-1
j_call: TRBJ1-5
d_call: -
cdr3_aa: CASSQRLLAGWDQPQHF
cdr3_nt: TGCGCCAGCAGCCAGAGGCTTTTGGCAGGGTGGGATCAGCCCCAGCATTTT

clone_size: -
v_call: TRBV7-3
j_call: TRBJ2-1
d_call: -
cdr3_aa: CASSRERTTYNEQFF
cdr3_nt: TGTGCCAGCAGCCGAGAGCGGACAACCTACAATGAGCAGTTCTTC

clone_size: -
v_call: TRBV18
j_call: TRBJ2-1
d_call: TRBD2
cdr3_aa: CASSPLGLAGNEQFF
cdr3_nt: TGTGCCAGCTCACCACTGGGACTAGCGGGAAATGAGCAGTTCTTC

clone_size: once
v_call: TRBV7-9
j_call: TRBJ2-3
d_call: TRBD1
cdr3_aa: CASSQQGAHDTQYF
cdr3_nt: TGTGCCAGCAGCCAACAGGGGGCGCATGATACGCAGTATTTT

clone_size: -
v_call: TRBV19
j_call: TRBJ2-7
d_call: TRBD2
cdr3_aa: CASSISGSNYEQYF
cdr3_nt: TGTGCCAGTAGTATTAGCGGGAGTAATTACGAGCAGTACTTC